One TCR beta chain is described in this entry. These data are taken from a study of shared clonotypes between healthy human individuals. Clones were read by immunoSEQ multiplex PCR, and TCRdb kept only the in-frame ones, dropping some. Here the sample spans 2,500,000 or so clones, around nine tenths being singletons. V lost 5 bases, J lost 4 bases, and 9 bases lay in between. Germline values: CDR1 KGHSH, CDR2 LQKENI. This CDR3 region has 12 residues. This sequence was found in a man aged 18-30 years in good health. The sample consisted of naive CD4+ T cells sorted from blood. Subset noted: CD45RA+ positively selected. The gene calls are TRBV18 and TRBJ2-7, with D hard to call. The chain's CDR3 is CASSLERYEQYF. CDR3 DNA: TGTGCCAGCTCATTAGAGAGGTACGAGCAGTACTTC. The whole variable domain, remainder taken from reference TRBV18 and TRBJ2-7, is NAGVMQNPRHLVRRRGQEARLRCSPMKGHSHVYWYRQLPEEGLKFMVYLQKENIIDESGMPKERFSAEFPKEGPSILRIQQVVRGDSAAYFCASSLERYEQYFGPGTRLTVT.